This T cell receptor (beta chain) was captured by sequencing in a study of post-analysis software for immune sequencing data. Study-wide findings and caveats: Multiple sclerosis patients showed significantly lower normalized Chao1 diversity than controls did. Patients had higher frequencies than controls of about five TRBV segments, including TRBV5-6, TRBV5-1 and TRBV20-1.

Unique molecular identifiers were built into the TCR beta cDNA libraries. T cells numbering 1 to 10 million yielded approximately 500,000 cDNA molecules. One entry per CDR3 protein, called by TCRdb with MiXCR from the PCR reads. The sample yields about 560,000 distinct CDR3 sequences, roughly 40% seen once. Unmatched junction bases numbered 4, after V lost 5 bases and J lost 3 bases. The CDR3 length is 14 residues. This clonotype was seen a handful of times. The antigen remains undetermined. The J gene is TRBJ1-1, the V gene TRBV12-3 or TRBV12-4; the match to TRBD1 covers 9 bases. The clonotype originates from a girl aged 10 to 17 with multiple sclerosis. The sequencing sample was made of blood. The CDR3 reads CASSPTGGYTEAFF. CDR3 nucleotides: TGTGCCAGCAGTCCTACAGGGGGCTACACTGAAGCTTTCTTT.